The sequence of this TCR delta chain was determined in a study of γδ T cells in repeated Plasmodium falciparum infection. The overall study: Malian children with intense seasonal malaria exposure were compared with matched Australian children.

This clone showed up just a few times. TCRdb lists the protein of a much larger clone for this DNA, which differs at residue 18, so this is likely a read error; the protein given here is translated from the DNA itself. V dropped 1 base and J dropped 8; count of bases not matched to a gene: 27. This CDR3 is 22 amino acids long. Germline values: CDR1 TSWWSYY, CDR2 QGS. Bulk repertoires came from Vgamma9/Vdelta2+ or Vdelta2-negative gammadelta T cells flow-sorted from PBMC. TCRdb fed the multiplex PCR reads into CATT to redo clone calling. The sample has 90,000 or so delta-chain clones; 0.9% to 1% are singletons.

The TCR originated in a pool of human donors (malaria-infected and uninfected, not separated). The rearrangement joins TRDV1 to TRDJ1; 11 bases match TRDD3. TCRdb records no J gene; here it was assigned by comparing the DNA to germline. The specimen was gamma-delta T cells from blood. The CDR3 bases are TGTGCTCTTGGGGAACGTGGTACTGGGGGATATGGGTCGAATGGTTGTCCGATAAAACTCATCTTT. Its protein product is CALGERGTGGYGSNGCPIKLIF.